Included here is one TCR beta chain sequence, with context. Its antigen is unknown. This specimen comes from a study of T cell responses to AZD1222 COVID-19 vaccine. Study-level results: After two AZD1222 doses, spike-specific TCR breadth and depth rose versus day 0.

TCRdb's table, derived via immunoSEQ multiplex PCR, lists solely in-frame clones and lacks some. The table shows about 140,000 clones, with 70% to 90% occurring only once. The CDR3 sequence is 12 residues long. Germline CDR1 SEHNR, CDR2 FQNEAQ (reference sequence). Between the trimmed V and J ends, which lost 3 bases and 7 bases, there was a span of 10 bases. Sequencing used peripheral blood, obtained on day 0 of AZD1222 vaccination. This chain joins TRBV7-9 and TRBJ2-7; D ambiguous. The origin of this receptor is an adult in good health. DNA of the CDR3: TGTGCCAGCAGCTTTAGGTTCGGGGAGCAGTACTTC. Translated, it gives CASSFRFGEQYF.